What follows are 24 T cell receptor beta chains derived from one specimen sequenced in a study of blood T cell repertoires in COVID-19. The repertoire was sequenced with immunoSEQ multiplex PCR; TCRdb's copy has only in-frame clones and lacks some. The table records roughly 35,000 clones, roughly three quarters of them present only once. Sequenced sample: peripheral blood. The receptors come from a man in his 70s with acute or convalescent COVID-19.

J is TRBJ1-5 and V is TRBV18; 8 nucleotides line up with TRBD1. J gave up 7 bases and V 6 bases, and 11 bases lay outside the gene matches. The CDR3 length is 15 residues. Germline CDR1 reads KGHSH; CDR2 reads LQKENI. The chain's CDR3 is CASSRGGQGTQPQHF. The CDR3 DNA sequence: TGTGCCAGCTCGCGGGGAGGACAGGGAACCCAGCCCCAGCATTTT. The full variable domain, in which reference TRBV18 and TRBJ1-5 provide the parts outside the CDR3, is NAGVMQNPRHLVRRRGQEARLRCSPMKGHSHVYWYRQLPEEGLKFMVYLQKENIIDESGMPKERFSAEFPKEGPSILRIQQVVRGDSAAYFCASSRGGQGTQPQHFGDGTRLSIL.

The chain is built from TRBV3-1 (or the pseudogene TRBV3-2) and TRBJ1-5, with no clear D. The CDR3 has 14 amino acids. CDR1 is LGHDT, CDR2 YNNKEL, per germline (reference sequence). V was trimmed by 1 base and J by 0 bases, leaving 4 bases between them. The CDR3 protein is CASSQVFSNQPQHF. The CDR3 DNA follows: TGTGCCAGCAGCCAAGTCTTTAGCAATCAGCCCCAGCATTTT.

This clone came up a few times. CDR3 sequence reads: CASSFRGHDNEKLFF. The CDR3 DNA is TGTGCCAGCAGCTTTAGGGGACACGATAATGAAAAACTGTTTTTT. This chain uses TRBV5-5 with TRBJ1-4; D is possibly TRBD1 (6 bases). The CDR3 runs 15 residues. Germline V gives CDR1 SGHKS, CDR2 YYEKEE (reference sequence). V was shortened by 2 bases and J by 4 bases, with 12 bases between the two germline ends.

This chain links TRBV11-2 with TRBJ2-7, with a tentative D call TRBD1 (5 bases). Germline V CDR1 and CDR2: SGHAT, FQNNGV. CDR3 length equals 14 residues. With 1 base removed from V and 0 bases from J, the gap between germline ends came to 7 bases. The CDR3 DNA is TGTGCCAGCAGCTTAGGACAGTTCTCCTACGAGCAGTACTTC. Translating it yields CASSLGQFSYEQYF.

The chain is built from TRBV6-2 or TRBV6-3 and TRBJ2-3, with 8 bases lining up with TRBD2. Germline CDR1 and CDR2: MNHEY and SVGEGT. V was pared by 3 bases and J by 4 bases, with 6 bases of the junction left unmatched. The CDR3 has 15 amino acids. CDR3 residues: CASSYPRAGADTQYF. The CDR3, as DNA: TGTGCCAGCAGTTATCCCCGAGCGGGAGCAGATACGCAGTATTTT.

The J gene is TRBJ2-5, the V gene TRBV28; 10 positions agree with TRBD1. The V and J ends lost 6 bases and 3 bases, in that order; junction bases with no gene match: 4. The CDR3 loop spans 14 amino acids. Germline CDR1 reads MDHEN; CDR2 reads SYDVKM. CDR3 DNA: TGTGCCAGCAGGACCGGGACAGGGGAAGAGACCCAGTACTTC. The encoded protein is CASRTGTGEETQYF. Full variable domain (missing parts from reference TRBV28 and TRBJ2-5): DVKVTQSSRYLVKRTGEKVFLECVQDMDHENMFWYRQDPGLGLRLIYFSYDVKMKEKGDIPEGYSVSREKKERFSLILESASTNQTSMYLCASRTGTGEETQYFGPGTRLLVL.

This clone was found a few times. The V gene is TRBV29-1, the J gene TRBJ2-1, with D possibly matching TRBD2 (6 bases). The germline V gene has CDR1 SQVTM and CDR2 ANQGSEA. The CDR3 extends over 12 amino acids. Trimming cost V 6 bases and J 2 bases, with 8 bases left between them. DNA for the CDR3: TGCAGCGTAGGAGGGCCCTACAATGAGCAGTTCTTC. Translated, it gives CSVGGPYNEQFF.

This clone has just one count. The chain recombines TRBV7-9 with TRBJ2-2; D ambiguous. The V gene's germline CDR1 is SEHNR and CDR2 FQNEAQ (reference sequence). This CDR3 contains 13 residues. The V gene lost 0 bases and the J gene lost 6 bases, with 5 bases spanning the gap. CDR3 residues: CASSLAYPGELFF. DNA for the CDR3: TGTGCCAGCAGCTTAGCCTACCCCGGGGAGCTGTTTTTT.

The chain carries TRBV19 and TRBJ2-7, with D perhaps matching TRBD1 (5 bases). This CDR3 is built from 15 residues. CDR1 and CDR2 (germline): LNHDA, SQIVND (reference sequence). Trimming removed 6 bases from V and 4 bases from J, with 19 bases in between. The CDR3 protein is CASRTQGRRGYEQYF. CDR3 nucleotide sequence: TGTGCCAGTAGAACCCAGGGAAGAAGAGGTTACGAGCAGTACTTC.

The chain uses TRBV27 and TRBJ2-6, with 9 nucleotides matching TRBD1. The junction had 10 bases not matched to a gene; V was cut back by 4 bases and J by 0 bases. The CDR3 has 19 residues. Germline V gene sequence: CDR1 MNHEY, CDR2 SMNVEV (reference sequence). The CDR3 protein is CASSSLGQGLGSGANVLTF. CDR3 nucleotide sequence: TGTGCCAGCAGTTCCCTGGGACAGGGTCTCGGCTCTGGGGCCAACGTCCTGACTTTC.

The rearrangement uses TRBV30 and TRBJ2-2; possible D gene TRBD2, 5 bases. Germline loops: CDR1 GTSNPN, CDR2 SVGIG (reference sequence). Deletions cut 2 bases from V and 1 base from J, with 23 bases between. The CDR3 is 19 amino acids. The CDR3 DNA reads TGTGCCTGGAGTCCAAAGACACTAGTCCCTAGGAGGAACACCGGGGAGCTGTTTTTT. Its translation: CAWSPKTLVPRRNTGELFF.

The rearrangement joins TRBV11-2 to TRBJ2-7; TRBD1 matches at 7 bases. This CDR3 contains 16 residues. Trimming took 1 base from V and 3 from J; bases not matched to a gene: 9. Per germline, CDR1 SGHAT and CDR2 FQNNGV. DNA for the CDR3: TGTGCCAGCAGCTTAGTCGCAGGGGGAATCGACTACGAGCAGTACTTC. This sequence encodes CASSLVAGGIDYEQYF.

The chain has TRBV2 and TRBJ2-7; 7 bases map to TRBD2. V trimming: 4 bases; J trimming: 5 bases; junction bases outside the gene matches: 11. Germline CDR1 reads SNHLY; CDR2 reads FYNNEI. The CDR3 spans 15 residues. CDR3 in DNA: TGTGCCAGCAGTGGACCTAGCGGTCCGAGCCACGAGCAGTACTTC. Translation gives CASSGPSGPSHEQYF. Using reference TRBV2 and TRBJ2-7 for the parts outside the CDR3, the full variable domain is EPEVTQTPSHQVTQMGQEVILRCVPISNHLYFYWYRQILGQKVEFLVSFYNNEISEKSEIFDDQFSVERPDGSNFTLKIRSTKLEDSAMYFCASSGPSGPSHEQYFGPGTRLTVT.

The chain uses TRBV7-9 and TRBJ2-6; maybe TRBD1 (6 bases). The germline V and J ends were trimmed by 2 bases and 4 bases, with 9 bases remaining between them. The CDR3 has 15 residues. Germline V gene sequence: CDR1 SEHNR, CDR2 FQNEAQ (reference sequence). CDR3 coding DNA: TGTGCCAGCAGCTTAACAGGGACGGGGGCCAACGTCCTGACTTTC. Encoded protein: CASSLTGTGANVLTF.

The chain uses TRBV11-2 and TRBJ1-5; D is uncertain. Trimming removed 4 bases at V and 0 bases at J, with 7 bases between. The V gene's germline CDR1 is SGHAT and CDR2 FQNNGV. There are 14 residues in the CDR3. Here the CDR3 reads CASSSLNSNQPQHF. In DNA, the CDR3 is TGTGCCAGCAGCTCTCTAAATAGCAATCAGCCCCAGCATTTT.

A word on this clone: Other DNA variants within this sample encode the same CDR3. The chain combines TRBV7-9 with TRBJ1-2, with 8 nucleotides matching TRBD1. Germline CDR1 and CDR2: SEHNR and FQNEAQ (reference sequence). The CDR3 is 13 residues long. J gave up 4 bases and V 5 bases, and 3 bases lay outside the gene matches. The CDR3 DNA reads TGTGCCAGCAGCCCCGGACAGGGCTATGGCTACACCTTC. Its protein is CASSPGQGYGYTF.

The rearrangement uses TRBV4-1 and TRBJ2-1; 11 bases align to TRBD2. The V segment lost 0 bases and the J segment 8 bases; nucleotides outside the gene matches: 9. Germline V lookup: CDR1 MGHRA, CDR2 YSYEKL. This CDR3 is built from 17 residues. Here the CDR3 reads CASSQDMTSGNYDEQFF. CDR3 coding DNA: TGCGCCAGCAGCCAAGATATGACTAGCGGGAATTATGATGAGCAGTTCTTC.

This clone was observed a few times. The chain joins TRBV28 to TRBJ2-2, with TRBD2 matching over 7 bases. The ends lost 8 bases at V and 2 bases at J; junction bases unmatched: 11. The V gene's germline CDR1 is MDHEN and CDR2 SYDVKM. The CDR3 consists of 16 residues. The CDR3 is CASGPAGRGNTGELFF. CDR3 in DNA: TGTGCCAGCGGCCCCGCTGGGAGGGGCAACACCGGGGAGCTGTTTTTT.

V usage is TRBV6-2 or TRBV6-3 and J usage is TRBJ1-2, with TRBD1 matching 8 bases. Trimming took 0 bases from V and 3 from J; bases not matched to a gene: 6. This CDR3 region has 16 residues. Germline loops: CDR1 MNHEY, CDR2 SVGEGT. The CDR3 sequence is CASSYSLAGGYYGYTF. CDR3 DNA sequence: TGTGCCAGCAGTTACTCCCTGGCAGGGGGCTACTATGGCTACACCTTC.

The chain uses TRBV4-1 and TRBJ2-1, with 12 bases lining up with TRBD2. CDR3 length equals 15 residues. Trimming took 3 bases from V and 8 from J; bases not matched to a gene: 5. Germline CDR1 is MGHRA and CDR2 is YSYEKL. This CDR3 is CASSQTSGSGYEQFF. CDR3 DNA sequence: TGCGCCAGCAGCCAGACTAGCGGGAGTGGTTATGAGCAGTTCTTC.

This chain's CDR3 is CASSFDRREGEEFF. The CDR3 DNA follows: TGTGCCAGCAGTTTTGATAGGCGGGAGGGAGAGGAGTTCTTC. The chain employs TRBV28 and TRBJ2-1; TRBD2 matches 9 bases. The CDR3 runs to 14 residues. Trimming took 3 bases from V and 14 from J; bases not matched to a gene: 11. The germline CDR1 and CDR2 sequences are MDHEN and SYDVKM.

The CDR3 region has the DNA TGTGCCAGCAGTTTGGACAGGGGGCACCGCAATCAGCCCCAGCATTTT. Translating gives CASSLDRGHRNQPQHF. The chain recombines TRBV27 with TRBJ1-5; TRBD1 aligns across 11 bases. Germline CDR1 is MNHEY and CDR2 is SMNVEV (reference sequence). Trimming at V came to 3 bases and at J to 2 bases, leaving 3 bases not matched to a gene. This CDR3 has 16 amino acids.

V usage is TRBV19 and J usage is TRBJ1-5; D gene ambiguous. The CDR3 contains 14 residues. Germline CDR1 reads LNHDA; CDR2 reads SQIVND (reference sequence). Trimming shortened V by 5 bases and J by 6 bases, and 14 bases separated the two germline ends. The CDR3 bases are TGTGCCAGTAGTGGGAGCGGGAGATTTCAGCCCCAGCATTTT. It is translated as CASSGSGRFQPQHF.

The chain employs TRBV4-3 and TRBJ1-1; 8 bases map to TRBD1. The CDR3 length is 16 residues. Germline V CDR1 and CDR2: LGHNA, YSLEER. V was pared by 1 base and J by 4 bases, with 8 bases of the junction left unmatched. The CDR3 protein is CASSQGTGKAGTEAFF. CDR3 sequence (DNA): TGCGCCAGCAGCCAAGGGACAGGGAAGGCGGGCACTGAAGCTTTCTTT.